A selection of T cell receptor beta chains follows, all from one sample in a study of neurological immune-mediated disorders. TCRdb reanalysed the 5' RACE reads using MiXCR and keeps one entry per CDR3 protein. The data show some 21,000 distinct CDR3 sequences, about 16% seen once. What was sequenced was PBMCs. These receptors all stem from a female donor with HTLV-1-associated myelopathy (HAM/TSP). CDR3s include the opening cysteine and the closing phenylalanine or tryptophan. D genes are given only for firm matches. The size entry is marked missing in some rows and otherwise reads once, few, many or a size class.

size: many
J: TRBJ2-1
D: TRBD1
V: TRBV7-2
CDR3: CASSAYRGLTYNEQFF
DNA: TGTGCCAGCAGCGCATACAGGGGGCTGACCTACAATGAGCAGTTCTTC

size: many
J: TRBJ2-1
D: .
V: TRBV7-9
CDR3: CASSPPAERDANNEQFF
DNA: TGTGCCAGCAGCCCCCCTGCGGAACGGGACGCCAACAATGAGCAGTTCTTC

size: many
J: TRBJ2-1
D: .
V: TRBV5-1
CDR3: CASSFRDLDNEQFF
DNA: TGCGCCAGCAGCTTCAGGGATCTAGACAATGAGCAGTTCTTC

size: many
J: TRBJ1-1
D: TRBD1
V: TRBV6-2/TRBV6-3
CDR3: CASSFQGAGTEAFF
DNA: TGTGCCAGCAGTTTTCAGGGGGCTGGCACTGAAGCTTTCTTT

size: many
J: TRBJ1-4
D: TRBD1
V: TRBV20-1
CDR3: CSASGTASEKLFF
DNA: TGCAGTGCTAGCGGGACAGCCAGCGAAAAACTGTTTTTT

size: many
J: TRBJ2-2
D: .
V: TRBV4-1
CDR3: CASSQDLLPAGELFF
DNA: TGCGCCAGCAGCCAAGATCTACTGCCCGCCGGGGAGCTGTTTTTT

size: .
J: TRBJ2-1
D: .
V: TRBV27
CDR3: CASRSPYNEQFF
DNA: TGTGCCAGCAGGTCGCCTTACAATGAGCAGTTCTTC

size: many
J: TRBJ1-5
D: .
V: TRBV20-1
CDR3: CSARDGRGDGQPQHF
DNA: TGCAGTGCTAGAGATGGGCGTGGTGATGGTCAGCCCCAGCATTTT

size: many
J: TRBJ2-3
D: .
V: TRBV10-3
CDR3: CAIMEATGTDTQYF
DNA: TGTGCCATCATGGAGGCGACCGGCACAGATACGCAGTATTTT

size: .
J: TRBJ2-2
D: TRBD2
V: TRBV29-1
CDR3: CSVGRTSGAGAGELFF
DNA: TGCAGCGTTGGCAGGACTAGCGGGGCTGGCGCCGGGGAGCTGTTTTTT

size: many
J: TRBJ1-2
D: .
V: TRBV28
CDR3: CASSPGRNYGYTF
DNA: TGTGCCAGCAGCCCCGGACGTAACTATGGCTACACCTTC

size: many
J: TRBJ1-2
D: .
V: TRBV29-1
CDR3: CSAHLGDYGYTF
DNA: TGCAGCGCCCATTTAGGGGACTATGGCTACACCTTC

size: many
J: TRBJ2-3
D: .
V: TRBV5-1
CDR3: CASSTTGGPGTDTQYF
DNA: TGCGCCAGCAGCACCACTGGGGGGCCCGGCACAGATACGCAGTATTTT

size: medium-sized
J: TRBJ2-1
D: .
V: TRBV4-1
CDR3: CASSQETTAALSNEQFF
DNA: TGCGCCAGCAGCCAAGAGACGACAGCGGCCCTATCCAATGAGCAGTTCTTC

size: many
J: TRBJ1-2
D: TRBD1
V: TRBV6-6
CDR3: CASSYSGQGAGGYTF
DNA: TGTGCCAGCAGTTACTCGGGCCAGGGGGCAGGCGGCTACACCTTC

size: .
J: TRBJ2-5
D: .
V: TRBV7-2
CDR3: CASSLGEVRGETQYF
DNA: TGTGCCAGCAGCTTGGGGGAGGTTCGGGGGGAGACCCAGTACTTC

size: many
J: TRBJ2-5
D: TRBD2
V: TRBV12-3/TRBV12-4
CDR3: CASSLMSSGQETQYF
DNA: TGTGCCAGCAGTTTGATGTCTAGCGGCCAAGAGACCCAGTACTTC

size: many
J: TRBJ2-3
D: TRBD2
V: TRBV5-6
CDR3: CASSLLLAGVNTQYF
DNA: TGTGCCAGCAGCTTGTTACTAGCGGGGGTAAATACGCAGTATTTT

size: many
J: TRBJ2-5
D: .
V: TRBV5-1
CDR3: CASRGDQETQYF
DNA: TGCGCCAGCAGGGGGGACCAAGAGACCCAGTACTTC

size: many
J: TRBJ2-1
D: .
V: TRBV5-1
CDR3: CASSFGPVGYNEQFF
DNA: TGCGCCAGCAGCTTCGGCCCCGTGGGCTACAATGAGCAGTTCTTC

size: many
J: TRBJ2-5
D: TRBD2
V: TRBV7-2
CDR3: CASSLVAGGLQETQYF
DNA: TGTGCCAGCAGCTTAGTGGCGGGGGGGCTACAAGAGACCCAGTACTTC

size: many
J: TRBJ2-7
D: TRBD2
V: TRBV7-2
CDR3: CASSPSGGGNPYEQYF
DNA: TGTGCCAGCAGCCCCTCCGGCGGGGGGAACCCCTACGAGCAGTACTTC

size: many
J: TRBJ2-1
D: TRBD1
V: TRBV5-1
CDR3: CASSFGQGAHNEQFF
DNA: TGCGCCAGCAGCTTCGGACAGGGGGCCCACAATGAGCAGTTCTTC

size: many
J: TRBJ2-1
D: .
V: TRBV7-2
CDR3: CASSFTSHNEQFF
DNA: TGTGCCAGCAGCTTCACTAGCCACAATGAGCAGTTCTTC

size: many
J: TRBJ2-1
D: .
V: TRBV12-3/TRBV12-4
CDR3: CASRTNEQFF
DNA: TGTGCCAGCAGAACCAATGAGCAGTTCTTC

size: many
J: TRBJ2-5
D: TRBD1
V: TRBV28
CDR3: CAGRTGEETQYF
DNA: TGTGCCGGAAGAACAGGGGAAGAGACCCAGTACTTC

size: many
J: TRBJ2-4
D: .
V: TRBV20-1
CDR3: CSAKTGNAKNIQYF
DNA: TGCAGTGCTAAGACGGGGAACGCCAAAAACATTCAGTACTTC